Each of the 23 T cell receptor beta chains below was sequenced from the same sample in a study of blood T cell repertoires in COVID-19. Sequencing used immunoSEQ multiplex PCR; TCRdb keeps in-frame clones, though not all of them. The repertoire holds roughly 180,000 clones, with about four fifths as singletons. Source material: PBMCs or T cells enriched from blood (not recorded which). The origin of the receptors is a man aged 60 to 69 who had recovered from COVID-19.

The CDR3 DNA reads as TGTGCCAGCACTAGCGACGGATCTAGCACAGATACGCAGTATTTT. It is translated as CASTSDGSSTDTQYF. V usage is TRBV6-1 and J usage is TRBJ2-3; D might be TRBD2 (6 bases). CDR1 MNHNS and CDR2 SASEGT come from the germline V gene. Trimming pared 7 bases from V and 0 bases from J, leaving 14 bases between. The CDR3 is made up of 15 amino acids.

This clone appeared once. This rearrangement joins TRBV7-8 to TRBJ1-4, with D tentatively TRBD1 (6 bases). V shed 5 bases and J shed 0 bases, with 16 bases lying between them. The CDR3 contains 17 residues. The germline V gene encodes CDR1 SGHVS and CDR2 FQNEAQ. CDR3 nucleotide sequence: TGTGCCAGCAGCAAAGGAAGGGGGATTGCAACTAATGAAAAACTGTTTTTT. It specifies CASSKGRGIATNEKLFF.

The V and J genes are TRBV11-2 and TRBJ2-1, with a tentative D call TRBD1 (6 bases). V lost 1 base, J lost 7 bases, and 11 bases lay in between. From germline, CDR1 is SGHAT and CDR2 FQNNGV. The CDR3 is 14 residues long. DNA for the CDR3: TGTGCCAGCAGCTTAGCGGGTAGGGGGAATGAGCAGTTCTTC. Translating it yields CASSLAGRGNEQFF.

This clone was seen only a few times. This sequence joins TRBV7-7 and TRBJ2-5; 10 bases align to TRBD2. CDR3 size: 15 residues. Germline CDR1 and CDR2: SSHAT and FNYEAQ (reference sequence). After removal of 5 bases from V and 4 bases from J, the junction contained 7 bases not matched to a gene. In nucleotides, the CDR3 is TGTGCCAGCAGCGACACCAGGACTAGCGGAGAGACCCAGTACTTC. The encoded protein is CASSDTRTSGETQYF.

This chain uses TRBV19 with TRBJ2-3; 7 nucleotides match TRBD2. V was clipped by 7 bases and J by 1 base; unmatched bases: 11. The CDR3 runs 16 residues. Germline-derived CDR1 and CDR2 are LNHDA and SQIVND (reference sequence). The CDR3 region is CASTSMALAGTDTQYF. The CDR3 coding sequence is TGTGCCAGTACCTCCATGGCCCTAGCGGGCACAGATACGCAGTATTTT.

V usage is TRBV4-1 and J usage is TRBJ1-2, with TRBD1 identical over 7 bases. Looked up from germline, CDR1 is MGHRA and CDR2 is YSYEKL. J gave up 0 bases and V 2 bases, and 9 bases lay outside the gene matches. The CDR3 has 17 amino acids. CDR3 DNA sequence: TGCGCCAGCAGCCAAACCGACAGGGCCGAAGCTAACTATGGCTACACCTTC. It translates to CASSQTDRAEANYGYTF.

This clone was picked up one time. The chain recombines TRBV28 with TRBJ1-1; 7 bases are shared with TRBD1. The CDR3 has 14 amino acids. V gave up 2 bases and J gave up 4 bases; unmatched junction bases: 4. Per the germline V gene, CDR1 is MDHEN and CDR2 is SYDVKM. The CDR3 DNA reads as TGTGCCAGCAGTTTAGACAGGGTCGGCACTGAAGCTTTCTTT. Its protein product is CASSLDRVGTEAFF.

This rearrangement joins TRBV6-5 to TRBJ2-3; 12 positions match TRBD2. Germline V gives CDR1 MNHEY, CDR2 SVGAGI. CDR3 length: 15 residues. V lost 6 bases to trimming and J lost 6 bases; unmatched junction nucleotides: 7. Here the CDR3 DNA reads TGTGCCAGCAGACCTAGCGGGGGGGCTTGGGATACGCAGTATTTT. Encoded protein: CASRPSGGAWDTQYF.

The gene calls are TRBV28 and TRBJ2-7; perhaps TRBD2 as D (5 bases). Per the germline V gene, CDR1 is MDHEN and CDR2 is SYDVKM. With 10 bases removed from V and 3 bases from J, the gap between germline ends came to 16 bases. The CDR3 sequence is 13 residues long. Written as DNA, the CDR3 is TGTGCCACCTGTGAGGACTTTCTCTACGAGCAGTACTTC. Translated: CATCEDFLYEQYF.

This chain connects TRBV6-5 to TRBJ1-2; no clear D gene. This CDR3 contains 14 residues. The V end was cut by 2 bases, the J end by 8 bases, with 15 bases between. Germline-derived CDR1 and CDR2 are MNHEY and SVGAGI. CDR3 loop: CASSYGVSSGGYTF. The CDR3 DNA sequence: TGTGCCAGCAGTTACGGGGTCAGCTCGGGGGGCTACACCTTC.

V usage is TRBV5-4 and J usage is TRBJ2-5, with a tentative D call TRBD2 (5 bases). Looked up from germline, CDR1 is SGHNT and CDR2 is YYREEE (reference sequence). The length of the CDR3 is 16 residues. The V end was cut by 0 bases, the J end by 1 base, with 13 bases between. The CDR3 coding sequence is TGTGCCAGCAGCTTGGCTGGACTCGCTGCCCAAGAGACCCAGTACTTC. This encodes CASSLAGLAAQETQYF.

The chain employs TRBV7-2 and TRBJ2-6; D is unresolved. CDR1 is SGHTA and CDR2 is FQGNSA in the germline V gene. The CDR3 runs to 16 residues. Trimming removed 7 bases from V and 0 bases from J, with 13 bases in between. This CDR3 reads CASMRRSTSGANVLTF. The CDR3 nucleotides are TGTGCCAGCATGCGCCGGAGTACCTCTGGGGCCAACGTCCTGACTTTC.

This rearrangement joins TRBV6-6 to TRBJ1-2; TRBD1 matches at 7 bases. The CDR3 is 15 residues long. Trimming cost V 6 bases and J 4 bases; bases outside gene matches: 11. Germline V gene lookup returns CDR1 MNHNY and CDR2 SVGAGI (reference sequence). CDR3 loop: CASRRGQQTAYGYTF. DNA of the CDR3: TGTGCCAGCAGACGGGGACAGCAGACGGCCTATGGCTACACCTTC.

CDR3 nucleotide sequence: TGTGCCAGCAGCCGCCGACAGGGGGCACCAGATACGCAGTATTTT. Translating it yields CASSRRQGAPDTQYF. The chain uses TRBV5-4 and TRBJ2-3; 10 nucleotides line up with TRBD1. Germline V gives CDR1 SGHNT, CDR2 YYREEE (reference sequence). CDR3 size: 15 residues. V lost 4 bases, J lost 4 bases, and 6 bases stayed unmatched.

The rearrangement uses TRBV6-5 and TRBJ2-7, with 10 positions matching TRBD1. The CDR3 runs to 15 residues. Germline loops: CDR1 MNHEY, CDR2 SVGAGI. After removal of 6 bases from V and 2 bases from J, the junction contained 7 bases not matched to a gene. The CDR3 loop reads CASSRGQGETYEQYF. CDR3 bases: TGTGCCAGCAGCCGAGGACAGGGGGAGACCTACGAGCAGTACTTC.

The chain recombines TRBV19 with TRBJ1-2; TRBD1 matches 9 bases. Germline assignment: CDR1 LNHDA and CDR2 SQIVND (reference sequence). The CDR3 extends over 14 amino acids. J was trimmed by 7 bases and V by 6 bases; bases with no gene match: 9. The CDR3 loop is CASSQTGGAIGYTF. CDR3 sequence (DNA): TGTGCCAGTAGCCAAACAGGGGGCGCGATTGGCTACACCTTC.

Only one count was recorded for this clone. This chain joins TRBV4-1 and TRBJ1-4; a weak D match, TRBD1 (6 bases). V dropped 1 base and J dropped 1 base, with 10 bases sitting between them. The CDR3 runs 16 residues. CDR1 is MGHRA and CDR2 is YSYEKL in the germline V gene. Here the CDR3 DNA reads TGCGCCAGCAGCCAAGCGACCAGGGGAACTAATGAAAAACTGTTTTTT. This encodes CASSQATRGTNEKLFF.

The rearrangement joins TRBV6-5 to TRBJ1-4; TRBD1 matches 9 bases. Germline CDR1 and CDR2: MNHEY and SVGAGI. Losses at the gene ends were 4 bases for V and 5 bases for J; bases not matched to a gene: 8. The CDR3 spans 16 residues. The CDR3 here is CASSFLSGTGNEKLFF. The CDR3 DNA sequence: TGTGCCAGCAGTTTCTTGTCCGGGACAGGGAATGAAAAACTGTTTTTT.

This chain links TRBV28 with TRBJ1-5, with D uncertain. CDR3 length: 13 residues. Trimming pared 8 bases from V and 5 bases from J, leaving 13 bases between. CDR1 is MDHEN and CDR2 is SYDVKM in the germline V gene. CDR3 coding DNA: TGTGCCAGCGGAAATCAGGATTATCAGCCCCAGCATTTT. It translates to CASGNQDYQPQHF.

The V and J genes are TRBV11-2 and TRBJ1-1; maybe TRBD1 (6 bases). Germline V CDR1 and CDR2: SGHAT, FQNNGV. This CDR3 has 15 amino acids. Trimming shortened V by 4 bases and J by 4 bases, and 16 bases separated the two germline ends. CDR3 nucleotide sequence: TGTGCCAGCAGCTCCCCACAGGGTTCGAGCACTGAAGCTTTCTTT. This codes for CASSSPQGSSTEAFF.

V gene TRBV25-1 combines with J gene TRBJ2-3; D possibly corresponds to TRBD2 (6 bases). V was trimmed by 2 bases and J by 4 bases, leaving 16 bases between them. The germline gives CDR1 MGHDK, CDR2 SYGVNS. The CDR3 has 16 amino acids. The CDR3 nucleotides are TGTGCCAGCAGTGAAGAATTAATCGGGAGAGCAGATACGCAGTATTTT. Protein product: CASSEELIGRADTQYF. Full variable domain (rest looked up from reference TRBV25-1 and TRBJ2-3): EADIYQTPRYLVIGTGKKITLECSQTMGHDKMYWYQQDPGMELHLIHYSYGVNSTEKGDLSSESTVSRIRTEHFPLTLESARPSHTSQYLCASSEELIGRADTQYFGPGTRLTVL.

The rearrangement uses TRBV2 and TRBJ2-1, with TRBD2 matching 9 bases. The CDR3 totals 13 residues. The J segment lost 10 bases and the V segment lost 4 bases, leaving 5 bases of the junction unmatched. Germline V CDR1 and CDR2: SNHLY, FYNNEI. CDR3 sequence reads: CASSVSLAGEQFF. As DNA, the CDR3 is TGTGCCAGCAGTGTTAGCCTAGCGGGGGAGCAGTTCTTC.

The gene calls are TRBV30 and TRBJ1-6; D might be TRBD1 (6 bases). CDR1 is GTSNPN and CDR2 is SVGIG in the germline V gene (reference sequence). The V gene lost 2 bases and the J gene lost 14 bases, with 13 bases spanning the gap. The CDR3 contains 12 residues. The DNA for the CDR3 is TGTGCCTGGAGTACAGGGTTAGGGTCCCTCCACTTT. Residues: CAWSTGLGSLHF.